The source of this TCR beta chain is a study of blood T cell repertoires in COVID-19. Study overall: Donors in the United States, Italy and Spain gave samples during acute or convalescent COVID-19. PBMCs, B-cell-depleted T cells, or T cells were the source of the cDNA or gDNA that made up the material.

Methods used by the authors: From reference gene primer amplification, estimates of nucleated cell counts were derived. The repertoire was sequenced with immunoSEQ multiplex PCR; TCRdb's copy has only in-frame clones and lacks some. The DNA gave D and trimming, while V, J and clone size come from that table. The data hold some 200,000 clones, with approximately 85% observed a single time. Germline CDR1 and CDR2: SGHRS and YFSETQ. The CDR3 is made up of 14 amino acids. Germline trimming cut 7 bases from V and 8 bases from J; bases unmatched to any gene: 7. The sequence was obtained from a woman aged 80 or over with acute or convalescent COVID-19. Sequencing was done on a sample of peripheral blood. The chain has TRBV5-1 and TRBJ1-4; 11 bases map to TRBD1. The CDR3 is CASRGTGGAEKLFF. The CDR3 DNA sequence: TGCGCCAGCCGGGGGACAGGGGGAGCCGAAAAACTGTTTTTT.